Below are 29 T cell receptor beta chains sequenced from a single sample in a study of blood T cell repertoires in COVID-19. Libraries were prepared by immunoSEQ multiplex PCR; TCRdb keeps only in-frame clonotypes and omits some of them. The profile shows 300,000 to 350,000 clones, more than 70% of them singletons. The sample comprised peripheral blood. The receptors stem from a woman between 65 and 79 years old with COVID-19, enrolled during active disease.

The chain carries TRBV30 and TRBJ1-1, with no clear D. The length of the CDR3 is 11 residues. CDR1 is GTSNPN, CDR2 SVGIG, per germline (reference sequence). With 1 base removed from V and 11 bases from J, the gap between germline ends came to 11 bases. CDR3 amino acids: CAWSDPRSAFF. In DNA form, the CDR3 reads TGTGCCTGGAGTGATCCCCGGTCGGCTTTCTTT.

The chain links TRBV7-2 to TRBJ1-6; TRBD1 matches 7 bases. Germline V CDR1 and CDR2: SGHTA, FQGNSA. The CDR3 is 14 amino acids. The V segment lost 6 bases and the J segment 7 bases; nucleotides outside the gene matches: 6. The CDR3 loop reads CASSTGTANSPLHF. For the CDR3, the DNA is TGTGCCAGCAGTACAGGGACAGCGAATTCACCCCTCCACTTT.

This clone is a singleton in its sample. This rearrangement joins TRBV13 to TRBJ1-1; D is unclear. This CDR3 region has 14 residues. The ends were cut back, 5 bases at V and 1 base at J, with 11 bases in the middle. In germline, CDR1 is PRHDT, CDR2 FYEKMQ (reference sequence). Here the CDR3 DNA reads TGTGCCAGCAGCCTTGGGCCTTCGAACACTGAAGCTTTCTTT. Protein product: CASSLGPSNTEAFF. Full variable domain (rest looked up from reference TRBV13 and TRBJ1-1): AAGVIQSPRHLIKEKRETATLKCYPIPRHDTVYWYQQGPGQDPQFLISFYEKMQSDKGSIPDRFSAQQFSDYHSELNMSSLELGDSALYFCASSLGPSNTEAFFGQGTRLTVV.

This chain uses TRBV24-1 with TRBJ1-5; 8 nucleotides agree with TRBD1. The CDR3 has 16 residues. V lost 3 bases, J lost 5 bases, and 8 bases stayed unmatched. Germline V gene data show CDR1 as KGHDR and CDR2 as SFDVKD. The chain's CDR3 is CATSDAGQGRDQPQHF. CDR3 nucleotides: TGTGCCACCAGTGATGCCGGACAGGGAAGAGATCAGCCCCAGCATTTT.

This chain connects TRBV11-2 to TRBJ2-3; weak D call: TRBD2 (7 bases). CDR1 SGHAT and CDR2 FQNNGV come from the germline V gene. Trimming removed 3 bases from V and 3 bases from J, with 10 bases in between. This CDR3 contains 14 residues. CDR3 in DNA: TGTGCCAGCAGCTTTAGGGGGGGTACAGATACGCAGTATTTT. Its protein is CASSFRGGTDTQYF. The whole variable domain, filled in from reference TRBV11-2 and TRBJ2-3, reads EAGVAQSPRYKIIEKRQSVAFWCNPISGHATLYWYQQILGQGPKLLIQFQNNGVVDDSQLPKDRFSAERLKGVDSTLKIQPAKLEDSAVYLCASSFRGGTDTQYFGPGTRLTVL.

This clone was counted a few times. The chain uses TRBV23-1 and TRBJ1-6; D is uncertain. TRBV23-1 is reported as an ORF; its role is uncertain. Trimming took 2 bases from V and 8 from J, leaving 16 bases between them. The CDR3 runs 16 residues. The CDR3 region has the DNA TGCGCCAGCAGTCAAAAGTACCCGAGGGCCCATTCACCCCTCCACTTT. Translating gives CASSQKYPRAHSPLHF.

This clone occurred once. The chain carries TRBV9 and TRBJ2-1, with TRBD2 matching over 7 bases. Germline values: CDR1 SGDLS, CDR2 YYNGEE. The V segment lost 4 bases and the J segment 5 bases; nucleotides outside the gene matches: 12. The CDR3 loop spans 16 amino acids. The CDR3 loop reads CASSILSSGEDNEQFF. The CDR3 nucleotides read TGTGCCAGCAGCATCCTTTCTAGCGGCGAGGACAATGAGCAGTTCTTC.

This clone was counted a single time. V and J are TRBV19 and TRBJ2-1, with 16 bases lining up with TRBD2. Losses at the gene ends were 5 bases for V and 1 base for J; bases not matched to a gene: 11. The germline CDR1 and CDR2 sequences are LNHDA and SQIVND (reference sequence). CDR3 length: 20 amino acids. CDR3 DNA: TGTGCCAGTAGTTCTGGGACTAGCGGGGGGGCTGAATGGTCCTACAATGAGCAGTTCTTC. Translating it yields CASSSGTSGGAEWSYNEQFF.

The chain uses TRBV28 and TRBJ2-2; D is uncertain. CDR3 length equals 12 residues. CDR1 and CDR2 from the germline V gene are MDHEN and SYDVKM. V was clipped by 7 bases and J by 7 bases, with 10 bases between them. The CDR3 nucleotides are TGTGCCAGCACCCTGAGTGGCGGGGAGCTGTTTTTT. This gives the protein CASTLSGGELFF.

The CDR3 sequence is CAWSVLKARAFF. CDR3 nucleotide sequence: TGTGCCTGGAGTGTACTTAAGGCGAGGGCTTTCTTT. The genes are TRBV30 and TRBJ1-1; D is ambiguous. CDR1 is GTSNPN and CDR2 is SVGIG in the germline V gene (reference sequence). Trimming left V 0 bases short and J 11 bases short, with 13 bases between. The CDR3 has 12 residues.

The genes are TRBV5-1 and TRBJ1-2, with a possible D match to TRBD1 (5 bases). CDR1 is SGHRS, CDR2 YFSETQ, per germline. There are 14 residues in the CDR3. With 0 bases removed from V and 1 base from J, the gap between germline ends came to 7 bases. CDR3 in amino acids: CASSLGTINYGYTF. The DNA of the CDR3 is TGCGCCAGCAGCTTGGGGACAATTAACTATGGCTACACCTTC. The whole variable domain, filled in from reference TRBV5-1 and TRBJ1-2, reads KAGVTQTPRYLIKTRGQQVTLSCSPISGHRSVSWYQQTPGQGLQFLFEYFSETQRNKGNFPGRFSGRQFSNSRSEMNVSTLELGDSALYLCASSLGTINYGYTFGSGTRLTVV.

The gene calls are TRBV28 and TRBJ1-2; 8 bases map to TRBD1. The germline V gene has CDR1 MDHEN and CDR2 SYDVKM. The CDR3 spans 14 residues. The ends lost 5 bases at V and 0 bases at J; junction bases unmatched: 2. CDR3 coding DNA: TGTGCCAGCAGTGGGACAGGATCTAACTATGGCTACACCTTC. It encodes CASSGTGSNYGYTF.

The chain recombines TRBV9 with TRBJ2-2; D may be TRBD2 (5 bases). Trimming took off 3 bases at V and 3 bases at J, with 15 bases between the two ends. CDR3 length equals 16 residues. Per the germline V gene, CDR1 is SGDLS and CDR2 is YYNGEE. The CDR3 is CASSAALLGDTGELFF. DNA of the CDR3: TGTGCCAGCAGCGCAGCCCTCCTGGGAGACACCGGGGAGCTGTTTTTT.

This chain joins TRBV19 and TRBJ1-4, with D unresolved. From germline, CDR1 is LNHDA and CDR2 SQIVND (reference sequence). Trimming left V 7 bases short and J 4 bases short, with 19 bases between. This CDR3 comprises 16 residues. In DNA, the CDR3 is TGTGCCAGTAAGGAGGGCAGGCATCCTATTAATGAAAAACTGTTTTTT. It codes for CASKEGRHPINEKLFF.

The chain carries TRBV25-1 and TRBJ1-1; 9 nucleotides line up with TRBD1. V shed 5 bases, J shed 10 bases, and the junction held 5 bases outside the gene matches. Germline V gene lookup returns CDR1 MGHDK and CDR2 SYGVNS. The CDR3 is 12 residues long. The CDR3 loop reads CASSPDRGGAFF. The CDR3 DNA sequence: TGTGCCAGCAGTCCGGACAGGGGAGGAGCTTTCTTT.

The V gene is TRBV6-5, the J gene TRBJ1-5; D perhaps matches TRBD1 (5 bases). V lost 3 bases, J lost 9 bases, and 9 bases lay in between. The germline V gene has CDR1 MNHEY and CDR2 SVGAGI. This CDR3 comprises 12 residues. CDR3 sequence reads: CASSYYGGPQHF. Here the CDR3 DNA reads TGTGCCAGCAGTTATTACGGGGGGCCCCAGCATTTT.

This clone was seen more than once but under ten times. The J gene is TRBJ1-6, the V gene TRBV10-1; TRBD1 aligns across 8 bases. Trimming removed 2 bases from V and 12 bases from J; junction bases left unmatched: 18. The length of the CDR3 is 18 residues. Per the germline V gene, CDR1 is WNHNN and CDR2 is SYGVQD (reference sequence). DNA for the CDR3: TGCGCCAGCAGTGAGATCTTTGGGACAGGCCGTTCAGGTGGACCCCTCCACTTT. This translates into CASSEIFGTGRSGGPLHF.

The chain has TRBV7-3 and TRBJ2-1; 9 bases line up with TRBD1. J gave up 2 bases and V 3 bases, and 2 bases lay outside the gene matches. The CDR3 consists of 15 residues. Germline lookup yields CDR1 SGHTA and CDR2 FQGTGA. This CDR3 is CASSFGQGPYNEQFF. CDR3 DNA: TGTGCCAGCAGCTTCGGACAGGGGCCCTACAATGAGCAGTTCTTC.

About this clone: Other DNA sequences of this sample code for an identical CDR3. The chain's CDR3 is CASSIQGDTEAFF. The CDR3 region has the DNA TGTGCCAGCAGCATTCAGGGGGACACTGAAGCTTTCTTT. The rearrangement uses TRBV7-2 and TRBJ1-1; 7 bases map to TRBD1. V shed 5 bases and J 3 bases; nucleotides not matched to a gene: 3. The CDR3 totals 13 residues. CDR1 is SGHTA and CDR2 is FQGNSA in the germline V gene. The whole variable domain, remainder taken from reference TRBV7-2 and TRBJ1-1, is GAGVSQSPSNKVTEKGKDVELRCDPISGHTALYWYRQSLGQGLEFLIYFQGNSAPDKSGLPSDRFSAERTGGSVSTLTIQRTQQEDSAVYLCASSIQGDTEAFFGQGTRLTVV.

In this sample, this clone turned up once. The gene calls are TRBV10-3 and TRBJ2-3; 9 nucleotides line up with TRBD2. Per germline, CDR1 ENHRY and CDR2 SYGVKD. The CDR3 is 16 residues long. V shed 2 bases and J 4 bases; nucleotides not matched to a gene: 7. The CDR3 bases are TGTGCCATCAGTGAGAGCGGGGGGCAAAGGCCAGATACGCAGTATTTT. This encodes CAISESGGQRPDTQYF.

The chain links TRBV7-9 to TRBJ2-7, with TRBD1 matching 7 bases. This CDR3 has 14 residues. CDR1 and CDR2 (germline): SEHNR, FQNEAQ (reference sequence). With 8 bases clipped from V and 1 base from J, the junction kept 8 bases outside the gene matches. CDR3 nucleotides: TGTGCCAGCGGCGACAGGGTACTTTCCTACGAGCAGTACTTC. Protein: CASGDRVLSYEQYF. Based on the CDR3 plus reference TRBV7-9 and TRBJ2-7, the full variable domain is DTGVSQNPRHKITKRGQNVTFRCDPISEHNRLYWYRQTLGQGPEFLTYFQNEAQLEKSRLLSDRFSAERPKGSFSTLEIQRTEQGDSAMYLCASGDRVLSYEQYFGPGTRLTVT.

V is TRBV30 and J is TRBJ2-5; TRBD2 matches 9 bases. J gave up 5 bases and V 0 bases, and 7 bases lay outside the gene matches. The CDR3 runs 15 residues. CDR1 is GTSNPN, CDR2 SVGIG, per germline (reference sequence). The CDR3 DNA reads as TGTGCCTGGAGTGTACAAGCGGGGGGAGGTGAGACCCAGTACTTC. Translated: CAWSVQAGGGETQYF.

The chain combines TRBV10-3 with TRBJ2-7, with D perhaps matching TRBD2 (5 bases). The CDR3 loop spans 10 amino acids. The germline V and J ends were trimmed by 9 bases and 4 bases, with 7 bases remaining between them. Germline-derived CDR1 and CDR2 are ENHRY and SYGVKD. CDR3 sequence reads: CAMGEYEQYF. The CDR3 DNA reads TGTGCCATGGGAGAATACGAGCAGTACTTC.

The CDR3 is CASTLRTSGRGSTEAFF. The CDR3 nucleotides read TGTGCCAGCACCCTTAGGACATCCGGCAGGGGGTCCACTGAAGCTTTCTTT. The genes are TRBV11-2 and TRBJ1-1; TRBD1 matches 7 bases. V lost 7 bases and J lost 4; bases outside the gene matches: 18. This CDR3 has 17 amino acids. The germline V gene encodes CDR1 SGHAT and CDR2 FQNNGV.

V and J are TRBV5-1 and TRBJ2-1, with 13 bases aligning to TRBD2. There are 16 residues in the CDR3. CDR1 SGHRS and CDR2 YFSETQ come from the germline V gene. The V gene end was trimmed by 4 bases and the J gene end by 9 bases; junction bases not matched to a gene: 10. The CDR3 reads CASSPTSGGAKGEQFF. The CDR3 DNA sequence: TGCGCCAGCAGCCCCACTAGCGGGGGGGCCAAGGGTGAGCAGTTCTTC.

This clone appeared once. CDR3 sequence: CASSPPTRTGEQYF. For the CDR3, the DNA is TGTGCCAGCTCACCACCGACGCGGACTGGGGAGCAGTACTTC. The chain uses TRBV18 and TRBJ2-7, with D possibly matching TRBD2 (5 bases). Germline V gene lookup returns CDR1 KGHSH and CDR2 LQKENI. This CDR3 contains 14 residues. Trimming removed 0 bases from V and 7 bases from J, with 13 bases in between.

J is TRBJ2-7 and V is TRBV29-1, with 10 bases lining up with TRBD1. Trimming removed 4 bases from V and 3 bases from J; junction bases left unmatched: 6. Germline V lookup: CDR1 SQVTM, CDR2 ANQGSEA. There are 14 residues in the CDR3. CDR3 nucleotide sequence: TGCAGCGTTGGACCGGGACAGGGGTACTACGAGCAGTACTTC. Protein product: CSVGPGQGYYEQYF.

The chain couples TRBV7-2 to TRBJ2-3, with a tentative D call TRBD2 (7 bases). This CDR3 has 14 residues. The V end lost 5 bases, the J end lost 8 bases, and 17 bases lay between the germline ends. CDR1 and CDR2 from the germline V gene are SGHTA and FQGNSA. CDR3 DNA sequence: TGTGCCAGCAGCGCTGGGGGGGCGATAGGTACGCAGTATTTT. Its translation is CASSAGGAIGTQYF.

J is TRBJ1-2 and V is TRBV28, with D hard to call. CDR3 size: 12 residues. The ends were cut back, 6 bases at V and 2 bases at J, with 7 bases in the middle. Germline CDR1 reads MDHEN; CDR2 reads SYDVKM. The CDR3 here is CASREFNYGYTF. In DNA form, the CDR3 reads TGTGCCAGCAGGGAGTTCAACTATGGCTACACCTTC.